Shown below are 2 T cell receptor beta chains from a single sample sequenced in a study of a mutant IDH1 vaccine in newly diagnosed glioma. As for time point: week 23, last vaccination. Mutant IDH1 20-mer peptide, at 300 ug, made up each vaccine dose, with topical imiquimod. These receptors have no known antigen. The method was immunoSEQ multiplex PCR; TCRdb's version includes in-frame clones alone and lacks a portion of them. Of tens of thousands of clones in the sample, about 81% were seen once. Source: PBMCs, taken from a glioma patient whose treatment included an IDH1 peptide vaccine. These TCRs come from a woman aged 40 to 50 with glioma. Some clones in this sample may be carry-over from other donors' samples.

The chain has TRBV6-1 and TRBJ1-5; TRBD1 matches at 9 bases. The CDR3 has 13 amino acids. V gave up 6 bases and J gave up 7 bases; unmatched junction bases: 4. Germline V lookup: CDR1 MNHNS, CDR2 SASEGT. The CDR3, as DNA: TGTGCCAGCAGCGACAGGGGGTGGCAGCCCCAGCATTTT. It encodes CASSDRGWQPQHF.

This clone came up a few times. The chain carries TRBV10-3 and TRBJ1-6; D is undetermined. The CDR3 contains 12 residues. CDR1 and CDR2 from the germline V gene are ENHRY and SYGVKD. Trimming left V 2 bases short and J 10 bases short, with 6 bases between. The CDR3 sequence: CAISEAESPLHF. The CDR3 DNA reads TGTGCCATCAGTGAGGCGGAATCACCCCTCCACTTT.